Reported below is one T cell receptor beta chain. The data originate from a study of blood T cell repertoires in COVID-19. For the study at large: T cells, B-cell-depleted T cells, or PBMCs provided the cDNA or gDNA that served as material.

The germline V gene has CDR1 MNHEY and CDR2 SVGAGI. This CDR3 is 14 amino acids long. The V end lost 2 bases, the J end lost 3 bases, and 9 bases lay between the germline ends. The data were produced by immunoSEQ multiplex PCR, yet TCRdb's version contains in-frame clones alone and is incomplete. The sample contains approximately 80,000 clones, approximately 85% of which appear only once. One Seattle source followed patients from active infection through their disease course. The sample comprised peripheral blood. This TCR was recovered from a man aged 50 to 60 with COVID-19, enrolled during active disease. The V call is TRBV6-5, the J call TRBJ2-3; D is ambiguous. This CDR3 is CASSYVLSTDTQYF. In DNA form, the CDR3 reads TGTGCCAGCAGTTACGTCTTGTCGACAGATACGCAGTATTTT.